Ten or more counts support the clone carrying this TCR beta chain. The data were obtained in a study of T cell repertoires in cytomegalovirus infection. The overall study: It was the public TCR beta signatures that indicated both CMV infection and matching HLA type.

TCRdb redid the calling of the reads with MiXCR, one entry per CDR3 protein. The data contain 100,000 to 150,000 distinct CDR3 sequences, roughly 8.2% of them singletons. Trimming took 5 bases from V and 0 from J, leaving 13 bases between them. This CDR3 is built from 15 residues. Germline loops: CDR1 SGHNT, CDR2 YENEEA. The TCR sequence derives from a human donor in good health (CMV status not recorded). Some clones in this sample may be carry-over from other donors' samples. The chain couples TRBV11-3 to TRBJ1-1, with D possibly matching TRBD1 (6 bases). The sample consisted of PBMCs. The chain's CDR3 is CASSESGQMNTEAFF. The DNA of the CDR3 is TGTGCCAGCAGCGAATCGGGACAAATGAACACTGAAGCTTTCTTT.